This record covers a single T cell receptor (beta chain). The entry originates in a study of blood T cell repertoires in COVID-19. Study-level information: The United States, Italy and Spain were the sources of the acute and convalescent COVID-19 samples. The cDNA or gDNA used as material had been derived from T cells, B-cell-depleted T cells, or PBMCs.

Authors' analysis steps: Amplification of reference gene primers provided the estimated nucleated cell counts. Sequencing was performed with immunoSEQ multiplex PCR; in TCRdb, only in-frame clones are kept and a portion is missing. V and J calls and clone size are copied from that table; D and trimming were computed from the DNA. The data contain tens of thousands of clones, roughly 90% of them singletons. V shed 6 bases and J 3 bases; nucleotides not matched to a gene: 3. The CDR3 spans 14 residues. Looked up from germline, CDR1 is SNHLY and CDR2 is FYNNEI. Specimen: peripheral blood. This chain uses TRBV2 with TRBJ1-5, with 9 nucleotides matching TRBD1. The receptor was isolated from a man in his 60s with acute or convalescent COVID-19. CDR3 residues: CASRGQGVNQPQHF. Here the CDR3 DNA reads TGTGCCAGCAGGGGACAGGGTGTCAATCAGCCCCAGCATTTT.